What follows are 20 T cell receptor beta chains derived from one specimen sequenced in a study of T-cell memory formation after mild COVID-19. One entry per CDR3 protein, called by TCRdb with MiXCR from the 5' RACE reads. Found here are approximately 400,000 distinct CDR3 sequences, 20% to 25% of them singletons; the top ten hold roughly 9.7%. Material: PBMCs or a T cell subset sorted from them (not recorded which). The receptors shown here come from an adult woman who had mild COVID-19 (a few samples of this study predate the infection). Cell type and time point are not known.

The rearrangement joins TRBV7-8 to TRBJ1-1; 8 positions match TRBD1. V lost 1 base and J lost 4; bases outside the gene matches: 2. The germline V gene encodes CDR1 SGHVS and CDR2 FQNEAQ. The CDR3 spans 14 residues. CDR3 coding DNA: TGTGCCAGCAGCTTAGGGACAGGGTCCACTGAAGCTTTCTTT. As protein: CASSLGTGSTEAFF. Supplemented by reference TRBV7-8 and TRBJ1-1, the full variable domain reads GAGVSQSPRYKVAKRGQDVALRCDPISGHVSLFWYQQALGQGPEFLTYFQNEAQLDKSGLPSDRFFAERPEGSVSTLKIQRTQQEDSAVYLCASSLGTGSTEAFFGQGTRLTVV.

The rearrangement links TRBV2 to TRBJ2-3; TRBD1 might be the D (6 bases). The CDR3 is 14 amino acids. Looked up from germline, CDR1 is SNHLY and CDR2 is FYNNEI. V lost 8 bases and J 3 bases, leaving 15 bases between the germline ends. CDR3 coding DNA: TGTGCCAGCGGTTTATATCAGGGGACAGATACGCAGTATTTT. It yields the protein CASGLYQGTDTQYF.

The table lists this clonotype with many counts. The CDR3 DNA reads as TGTGCCAGCAGCTTAGCGGGGAGACAGGGACCCGAGCAGTACTTC. This encodes CASSLAGRQGPEQYF. J is TRBJ2-7 and V is TRBV7-9; 7 bases agree with TRBD1. This CDR3 has 15 amino acids. Looked up from germline, CDR1 is SEHNR and CDR2 is FQNEAQ (reference sequence). V trimming: 0 bases; J trimming: 6 bases; junction bases outside the gene matches: 8.

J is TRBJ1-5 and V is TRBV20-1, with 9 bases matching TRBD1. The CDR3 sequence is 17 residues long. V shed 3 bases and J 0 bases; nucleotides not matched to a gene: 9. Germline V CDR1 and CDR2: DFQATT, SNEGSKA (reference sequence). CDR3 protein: CSASPGQGSYSNQPQHF. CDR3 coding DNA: TGCAGTGCTAGTCCGGGACAGGGCAGCTATAGCAATCAGCCCCAGCATTTT.

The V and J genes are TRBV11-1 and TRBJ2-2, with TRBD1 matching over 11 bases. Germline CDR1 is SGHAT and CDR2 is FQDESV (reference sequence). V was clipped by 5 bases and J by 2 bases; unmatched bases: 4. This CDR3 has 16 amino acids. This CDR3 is CASSPRTGGNTGELFF. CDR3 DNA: TGTGCCAGCAGCCCTCGGACAGGGGGCAACACCGGGGAGCTGTTTTTT.

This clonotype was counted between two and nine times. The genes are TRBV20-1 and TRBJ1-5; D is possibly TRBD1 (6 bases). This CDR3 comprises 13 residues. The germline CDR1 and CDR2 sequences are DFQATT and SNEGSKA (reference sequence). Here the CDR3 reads CGIGGSGNQPQHF. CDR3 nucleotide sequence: TGCGGGATCGGGGGCAGCGGCAATCAGCCCCAGCATTTT.

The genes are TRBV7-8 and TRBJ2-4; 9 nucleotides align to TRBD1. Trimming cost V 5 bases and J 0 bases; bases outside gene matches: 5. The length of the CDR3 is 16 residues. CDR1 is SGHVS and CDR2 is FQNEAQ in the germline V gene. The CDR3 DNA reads TGTGCCAGCAGCCCACGGACAGGGGTAGCCAAAAACATTCAGTACTTC. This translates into CASSPRTGVAKNIQYF.

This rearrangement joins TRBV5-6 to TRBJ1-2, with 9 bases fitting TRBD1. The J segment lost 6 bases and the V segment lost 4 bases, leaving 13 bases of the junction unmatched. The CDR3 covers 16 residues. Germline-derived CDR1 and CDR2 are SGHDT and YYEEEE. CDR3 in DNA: TGTGCCAGCAGCAGTTTAACAGGGGGCGCATGGAATGGCTACACCTTC. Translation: CASSSLTGGAWNGYTF.

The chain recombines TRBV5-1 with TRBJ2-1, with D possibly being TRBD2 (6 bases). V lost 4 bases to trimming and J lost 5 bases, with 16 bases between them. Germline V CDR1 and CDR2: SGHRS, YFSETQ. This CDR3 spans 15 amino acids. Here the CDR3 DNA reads TGCGCCAGCAGCCCGCCTAGCGCTGGACACAATGAGCAGTTCTTC. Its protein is CASSPPSAGHNEQFF.

CDR3 in amino acids: CASSGRAHEQFF. Here the CDR3 DNA reads TGTGCCAGCAGCGGGAGGGCCCATGAGCAGTTCTTC. The rearrangement joins TRBV12-3 or TRBV12-4 to TRBJ2-1; 8 positions agree with TRBD2. This CDR3 is built from 12 residues. V lost 6 bases, J lost 8 bases, and 3 bases stayed unmatched.

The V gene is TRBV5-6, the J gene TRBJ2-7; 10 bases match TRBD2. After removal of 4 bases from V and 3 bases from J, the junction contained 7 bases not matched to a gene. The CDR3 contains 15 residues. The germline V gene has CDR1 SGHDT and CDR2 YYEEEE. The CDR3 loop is CASSAPGLAFYEQYF. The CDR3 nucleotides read TGTGCCAGCAGCGCTCCGGGACTAGCGTTCTACGAGCAGTACTTC.

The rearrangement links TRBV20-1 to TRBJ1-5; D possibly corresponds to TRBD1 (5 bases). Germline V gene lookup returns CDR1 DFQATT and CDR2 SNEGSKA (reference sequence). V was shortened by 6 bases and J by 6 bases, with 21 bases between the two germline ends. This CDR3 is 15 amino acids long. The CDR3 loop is CSAAEVGQGAQPQHF. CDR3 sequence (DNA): TGCAGTGCAGCAGAGGTGGGCCAGGGCGCTCAGCCCCAGCATTTT.

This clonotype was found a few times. The DNA of the CDR3 is TGCGCCAGCAGCTCCTCGGGGCGACGGACAGATACGCAGTATTTT. Protein: CASSSSGRRTDTQYF. The V call is TRBV5-1, the J call TRBJ2-3; D assignment may be TRBD1 or TRBD2 (5 bases each). Germline V gives CDR1 SGHRS, CDR2 YFSETQ. The V and J ends lost 3 bases and 3 bases respectively, with 14 bases between them. This CDR3 is built from 15 residues.

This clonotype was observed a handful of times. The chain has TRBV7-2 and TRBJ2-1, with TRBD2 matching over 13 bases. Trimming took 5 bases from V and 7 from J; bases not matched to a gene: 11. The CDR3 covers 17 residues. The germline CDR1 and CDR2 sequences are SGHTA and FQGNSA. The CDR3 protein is CASSRQPWTSGGNEQFF. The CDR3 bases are TGTGCCAGCAGCCGACAACCGTGGACTAGCGGGGGTAATGAGCAGTTCTTC.

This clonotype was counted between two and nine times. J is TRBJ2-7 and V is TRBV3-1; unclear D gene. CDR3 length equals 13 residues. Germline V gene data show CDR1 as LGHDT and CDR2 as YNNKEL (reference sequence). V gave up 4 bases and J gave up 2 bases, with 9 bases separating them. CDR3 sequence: CASSPQTTYEQYF. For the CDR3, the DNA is TGTGCCAGCAGCCCGCAGACAACCTACGAGCAGTACTTC.

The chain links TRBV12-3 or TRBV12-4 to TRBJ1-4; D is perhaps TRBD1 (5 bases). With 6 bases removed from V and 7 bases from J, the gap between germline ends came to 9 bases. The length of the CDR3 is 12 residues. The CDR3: CASSYQGEKLFF. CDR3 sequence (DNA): TGTGCCAGCAGCTACCAGGGTGAAAAACTGTTTTTT.

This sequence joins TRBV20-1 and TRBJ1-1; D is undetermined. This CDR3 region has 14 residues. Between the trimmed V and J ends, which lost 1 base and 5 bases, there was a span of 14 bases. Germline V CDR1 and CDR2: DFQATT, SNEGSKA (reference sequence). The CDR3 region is CSARAGPAGTEAFF. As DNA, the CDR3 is TGCAGTGCTAGAGCAGGCCCGGCGGGGACTGAAGCTTTCTTT.

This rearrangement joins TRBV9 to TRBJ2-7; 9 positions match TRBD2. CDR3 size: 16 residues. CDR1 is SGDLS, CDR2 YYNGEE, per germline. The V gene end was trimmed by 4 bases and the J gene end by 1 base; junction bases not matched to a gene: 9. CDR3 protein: CASSPPGGGASYEQYF. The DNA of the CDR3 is TGTGCCAGCAGCCCACCGGGCGGGGGGGCATCCTACGAGCAGTACTTC.

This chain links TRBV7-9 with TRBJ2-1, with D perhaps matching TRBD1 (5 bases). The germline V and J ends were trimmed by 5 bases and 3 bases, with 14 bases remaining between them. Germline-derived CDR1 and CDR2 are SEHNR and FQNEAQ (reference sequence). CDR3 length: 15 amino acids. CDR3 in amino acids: CASSPRHRLYNEQFF. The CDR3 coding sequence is TGTGCCAGCAGCCCCCGACACAGGCTCTACAATGAGCAGTTCTTC.

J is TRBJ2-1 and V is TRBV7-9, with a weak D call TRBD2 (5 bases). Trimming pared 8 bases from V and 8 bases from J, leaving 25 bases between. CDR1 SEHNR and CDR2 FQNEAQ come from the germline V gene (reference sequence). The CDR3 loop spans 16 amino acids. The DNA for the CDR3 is TGTGCCAGCCCCTCAAAGGGCGCCGAGGGAACTTATGAGCAGTTCTTC. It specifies CASPSKGAEGTYEQFF.